One T cell receptor (beta chain) is described in this entry. As yet, its antigen is unknown. Reverse transcription of all isolated RNA meant that expressed TCRB transcripts were sequenced. Produced via immunoSEQ multiplex PCR; TCRdb's table is partial and in-frame only. This repertoire shows almost 350,000 clones, 6.5% to 10% found once; its top ten account for 0.44%. The germline V gene encodes CDR1 LGHNA and CDR2 YSLEER. Trimming took 1 base from V and 4 from J; bases not matched to a gene: 3. The length of the CDR3 is 15 residues. This sample was included in a study of beta chain features in type 1 diabetes. General observations from the study: Moderate but significant shortening of TCRB CDR3s was recorded in all four CD4+ subsets from Type 1 diabetes patients.

The rearrangement joins TRBV4-3 to TRBJ2-1; 8 positions match TRBD2. What was sequenced was central memory CD4+ T cells from blood. This TCR was sampled from a woman younger than 30 in good health. In DNA, the CDR3 is TGCGCCAGCAGCCAAGGGACTAGCCCGTACAATGAGCAGTTCTTC. Its protein product is CASSQGTSPYNEQFF.